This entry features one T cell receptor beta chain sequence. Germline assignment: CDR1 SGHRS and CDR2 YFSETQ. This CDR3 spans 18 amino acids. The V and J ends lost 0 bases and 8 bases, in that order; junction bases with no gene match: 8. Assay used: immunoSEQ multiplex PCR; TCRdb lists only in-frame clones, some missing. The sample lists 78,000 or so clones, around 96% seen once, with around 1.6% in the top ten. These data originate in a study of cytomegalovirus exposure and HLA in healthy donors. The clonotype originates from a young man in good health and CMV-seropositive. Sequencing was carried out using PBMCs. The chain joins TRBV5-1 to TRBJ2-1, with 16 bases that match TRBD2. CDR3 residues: CASSLAGTSGRALYEQFF. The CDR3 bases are TGCGCCAGCAGCTTGGCCGGGACTAGCGGGAGGGCCCTGTATGAGCAGTTCTTC.